Detailed here is one T cell receptor beta chain. This clone was recorded a few times. No antigen is known for it. No base quality information exists; no much larger clone differs at one position. This entry belongs to a study of cytomegalovirus exposure and HLA in healthy donors (dated by TCRdb to the late 2010s). Describing the broader study: An earlier analysis of several hundred of the donors reported around 280 Gb of sequence data and 100 million to 120 million unique TCR beta sequences obtained from about 179 million T cells. Roughly 300 gigabases of sequencing data and 70 million to 100 million unique TCR sequences were included in an early release covering about 620 HLA-typed donors. Of the roughly 410 genotyped donors, 80% to 90% were placed in the genetic ancestry cluster associated with self-reported Caucasian donors. The study aimed to test whether cataloging public T cell receptors could reveal signatures of past pathogen exposure. Using immunosequencing, the study profiled T cell repertoires from 666 subjects and related those repertoires to cytomegalovirus serostatus. A separate validation cohort of over a hundred different subjects was used in addition to the 666-subject first cohort. To predict cytomegalovirus infection status, the study brought together high-throughput TCR immunosequencing, statistical association of individual TCRs with disease status, and machine learning. A later analysis re-analyzed previously published TCR beta repertoires from 666 donors and added high-resolution HLA genotyping to study TCR occurrence patterns. Rather than drawing on any new phenotypic data, the later analysis identified candidate immune exposures from TCR beta sequences and the way those sequences occurred across donors. An earlier analysis of nearly 600 of the donors applied high-throughput TCR beta sequencing to assess whether each TCR beta V gene segment acted as functional or pseudogenic. Donor age, sex, ethnicity and CMV serostatus were collected together with the repertoire data. In a later genetic analysis, genome-wide SNP genotypes for about 65% of the roughly 700 donors were used, and that subset was treated as a discovery cohort. Every repertoire in the discovery cohort had been generated on one and the same sequencing platform. HLA typing included class I and class II loci at four-digit resolution. Typing coverage differed by locus: A, B, C, DRB1 and DQB1 were typed in roughly 620-630 donors, DQA1 in 500 to 550, DPA1 in 600 to 610, and DPB1 in around 440. Because of strong linkage in the cohort, four to six DR-DQ haplotypes were treated as single units for association and clustering. Across around 400 genotyped donors of the cohort, an average of roughly 230,000 unique TCR beta nucleotide sequences per donor were sequenced, and 15% to 20% of those sequences were non-productive. Findings and caveats that apply to the study as a whole: The cohort was sequenced for TCR beta chains only, and without alpha or paired-chain data the features that could be detected were limited. The only immune exposure information available for the cohort was CMV serostatus. In a later analysis, HLA-associated TCR beta chains were found to be more clonally expanded and to have lower generation probabilities than equally common non-associated chains. Correlated functional status among segregating V segments might be attributable to linkage disequilibrium, but an unknown experimental factor could not be ruled out. In an earlier analysis of fewer than 750 of the donors, most TCR beta V segments were observed in productive rearrangements about 87% or about 30% of the time, broadly matching IMGT annotations. According to a later genetic analysis, donors in an Asian-associated ancestry cluster had fewer N-insertions in productive TCRs than the roughly 670-donor mean. A total of fewer than 200 TCR beta chains were listed by the study as associated with cytomegalovirus. Some IMGT-functional V segments, including TRBV6-2 and TRBV6-3, could not be told apart with the 87-base-pair reads, so those segments were excluded. A later analysis associated 16,951 TCR beta sequences with specific HLA alleles at a false discovery rate of 0.05. Over 15 rarely observed V segments, including chromosome 9 orphons, were excluded from the earlier analysis of almost 600 of the donors because counts were too low. A later genetic analysis associated a missense DCLRE1C variant with V-gene and J-gene trimming of TCR beta chains, and an independent cohort replicated the association. A further reported finding was that TCR beta sequences accurately predicted the HLA-A and HLA-B alleles for most subjects in the first cohort. While some public TCRs were present in many individuals, most TCR sequences turned up only very rarely across donors. Several of the top co-occurrence clusters appeared to be linked to parvovirus B19, influenza, CMV and Epstein-Barr virus, according to a later analysis. According to a later analysis, most CMV-associated TCR beta chains appeared to be HLA-restricted, and the HLA associations seemed to be driven largely by CMV exposure. When HLA alleles, especially DR and DQ, strongly co-occurred, attributing TCR associations to individual alleles was difficult. Three of the identified cytomegalovirus-associated TCR beta chains were confirmed in vitro to be specific for cytomegalovirus antigens. The sequencing pipeline was judged likely to have produced a cluster of highly shared sequence variants as a technical artifact. Because some donors lacked HLA typing at each locus, the association tests relied only on the typed subset. Roughly uniform sequencing depth across donors was assumed in presence/absence analyses, although this assumption may not hold. Cytomegalovirus status was reported to be diagnosed by the classifier with high specificity and sensitivity in both the original and validation cohorts. The authors suggested that the approach could potentially be generalized to other disease states and immunological phenotypes. In a later analysis, the rate of TCR association differed among HLA loci, with DRB1 alleles having the most associated TCRs and HLA-C alleles having the fewest.

The cohort was made up of 650 to 700 healthy bone marrow donors. At the time of sampling, all cohort members were nominally healthy, though unrecorded immune exposures were likely present. The donor was CMV seropositive and belonged to the group of around 300 seropositive cohort members. A peripheral blood sample was collected from each donor, and TCR beta sequencing was performed on peripheral blood mononuclear cells. Genomic DNA was extracted from the blood cell samples with the Qiagen DNeasy Blood Extraction Kit. Reading from cysteine to phenylalanine, the CDR3 counts 16 amino acids. Only the CDR3 region is kept as DNA, spanning 48 bases read in frame from base 1. The germline V gene (reference sequence) specifies MNHEY as CDR1 and SMNVEV as CDR2. Trimmed from V: 2 bases; trimmed from J: 6 bases; junction bases lacking a gene match: 9. The library was obtained by the immunoSEQ multiplex PCR assay. For the multiplex PCR, a mixture combining 60 forward primers for TCR Vbeta segments and 13 reverse primers for TCR Jbeta segments was used. A multiplex PCR assay on genomic DNA amplified the CDR3 region of rearranged TCR beta genes. Amplified TCR beta libraries were sequenced as 87-base-pair reads on the Illumina HiSeq System. In the original analysis: In a later analysis, some 80 million unique TCR beta chains were counted across the roughly 670 repertoires, and some 10 million of these chains were shared by at least two donors. To remove PCR and sequencing errors, raw reads were error-corrected and collapsed into unique sequences using a nearest-neighbor algorithm that merged closely related sequences. V, D and J gene segments were assigned by aligning CDR3 sequences to IMGT reference sequences. For a sequence to be retained, a match of at least six nucleotides was required to both a V gene segment and a J gene segment. A rearrangement counted as productive if the CDR3 had no stop codons and remained in frame with V and J, and every other rearrangement counted as non-productive. Following IMGT convention, CDR3 was defined as the stretch from the second conserved V-encoded cysteine to the conserved J-encoded phenylalanine. In an earlier analysis of 550 to 650 of the donors, sequences lacking an unambiguous match to a single V gene segment were excluded. An earlier analysis of 587 of the donors called V segments functional above 56.7% productive rearrangements and segregating when the between-donor standard deviation exceeded 5%. A statistical classification framework was built for diagnosing cytomegalovirus status from the catalog of TCR beta chain sequences. In a later analysis, V and J genes were assigned by comparing TCR nucleotide sequences against IMGT/GENE-DB human TR gene sequences. In a later analysis, CDR3 sequences and most-parsimonious VDJ recombination scenarios were assigned using the TCRdist pipeline. In a later analysis, every TCR beta chain was defined by the combination of its CDR3 amino acid sequence and its V-gene family, and reads without a unique V-gene family were dropped. A later analysis removed 592 highly shared, low-generation-probability nucleotide sequences to deal with suspected cross-contamination and a sequencing artifact. For each public chain, a later analysis derived a clonal expansion index from normalized ranks of inferred template counts within each repertoire. Generation probabilities in a later analysis came from a VDJ recombination model fitted to out-of-frame rearrangements, and those results were checked against IGoR. A later analysis scored TCR-TCR, TCR-HLA and TCR-CMV co-occurrence with hypergeometric tests, applying a repertoire-size bias correction to TCR pairs. False discovery rates were estimated in a later analysis by permuting HLA or CMV assignments 20 times. In a later analysis, co-occurring TCRs were grouped using DBSCAN, and TCRdist sequence similarity was added for clustering within HLA-allele-positive subsets. Co-occurrence clustering excluded repertoires with fewer than 30,000 or more than 120,000 public chains, plus five with anomalous nucleotide sharing. TCRdb took over this immuneACCESS table, retaining in-frame rearrangements with V and J assigned. Such tables are incomplete; in checked studies, under half of the missing clones stem from an unresolved V gene, and the remainder is unexplained. That table is the source of V, J and clone size, and D and trimming were worked out from the DNA. A total of more than 85,000 clones appear in this sample, about three quarters of them only once. The ten top clones hold roughly 8.6% of the sample.

Sample: PBMCs. The TCR comes from a woman aged 35 to 49 in good health and CMV-seropositive. The chain joins TRBV27 to TRBJ2-1; 8 bases in the junction line up with TRBD2. The nucleotide sequence is given as TGTGCCAGCAGTTTAGGCGGGGCGAGCGGGAGCAATGAGCAGTTCTTC. This yields the protein CASSLGGASGSNEQFF.